This T cell receptor (beta chain) was observed in a study of OX40 agonist ivuxolimab in advanced cancers. Study information: An agonistic human IgG2 monoclonal antibody against OX40 (CD134) was given.

Profiled with immunoSEQ multiplex PCR; TCRdb holds only in-frame clones, not every one. This table has 40,000 or so clones, over 80% appearing once. The table lists this clone with a few counts. CDR1 and CDR2 from the germline V gene are SGHKS and YYEKEE (reference sequence). V was pared by 5 bases and J by 0 bases, with 15 bases between. CDR3 length: 15 residues. The sample was CD4+ or CD8+ T cells sorted from blood, taken in a trial of the OX40 agonist ivuxolimab. V and J are TRBV5-5 and TRBJ2-7; D uncertain. The sequence derives from an adult with an advanced solid tumor such as melanoma, head and neck, liver or kidney cancer. CDR3 amino acids: CASSSTLRSSYEQYF. In DNA, the CDR3 is TGTGCCAGCAGTTCAACCCTTCGTAGCTCCTACGAGCAGTACTTC.